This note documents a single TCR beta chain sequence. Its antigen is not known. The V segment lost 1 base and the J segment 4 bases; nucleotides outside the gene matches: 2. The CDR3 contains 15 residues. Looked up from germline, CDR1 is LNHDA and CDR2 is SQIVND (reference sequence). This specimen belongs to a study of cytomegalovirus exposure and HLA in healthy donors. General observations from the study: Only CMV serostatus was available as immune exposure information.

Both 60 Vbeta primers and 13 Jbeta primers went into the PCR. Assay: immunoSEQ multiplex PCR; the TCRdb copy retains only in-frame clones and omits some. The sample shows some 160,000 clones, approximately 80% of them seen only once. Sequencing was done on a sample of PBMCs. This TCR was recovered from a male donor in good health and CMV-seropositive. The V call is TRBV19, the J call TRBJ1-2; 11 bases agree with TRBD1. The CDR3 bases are TGTGCCAGTAGTATAGGGGACAGGGGGATCTATGGCTACACCTTC. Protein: CASSIGDRGIYGYTF.